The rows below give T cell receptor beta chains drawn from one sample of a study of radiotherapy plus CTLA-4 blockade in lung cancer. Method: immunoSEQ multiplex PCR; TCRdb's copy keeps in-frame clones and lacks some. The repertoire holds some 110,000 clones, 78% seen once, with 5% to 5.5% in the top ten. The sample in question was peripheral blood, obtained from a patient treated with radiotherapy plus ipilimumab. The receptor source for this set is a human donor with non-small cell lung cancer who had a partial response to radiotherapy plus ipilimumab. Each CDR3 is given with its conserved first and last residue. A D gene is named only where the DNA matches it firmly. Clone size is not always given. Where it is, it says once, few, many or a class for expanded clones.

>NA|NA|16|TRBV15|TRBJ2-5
TGTGCCACCAGCCGCCGGGACACCAGCGGGGAAGAGACCCAGTACTTC
CATSRRDTSGEETQYF
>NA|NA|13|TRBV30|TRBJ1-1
TGTGCCTGGAGGGGATTGGCGGGCACTGAAGCTTTCTTT
CAWRGLAGTEAFF
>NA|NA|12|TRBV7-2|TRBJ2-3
TGTGCCAGCAGCTTAGGGCAGGGCGCGCAGTATTTT
CASSLGQGAQYF
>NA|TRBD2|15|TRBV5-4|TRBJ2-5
TGTGCCAGCAGCTTAAGACTAGCGGGACAAGAGACCCAGTACTTC
CASSLRLAGQETQYF
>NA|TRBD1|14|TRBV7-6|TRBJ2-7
TGTGCCAGCAGCCCACAGGGGAGCTCCTACGAGCAGTACTTC
CASSPQGSSYEQYF
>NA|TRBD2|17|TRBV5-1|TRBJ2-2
TGCGCCAGCAGCGACCCGGGACTAGCGGGAATCGCCGGGGAGCTGTTTTTT
CASSDPGLAGIAGELFF
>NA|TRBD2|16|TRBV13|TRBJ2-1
TGTGCCAGCAGCTCCGCTAGCGGGAGGGCCTACAATGAGCAGTTCTTC
CASSSASGRAYNEQFF
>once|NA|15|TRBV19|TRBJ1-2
TGTGCCAGTAAAGAGGTCGAACTTTTTAACTATGGCTACACCTTC
CASKEVELFNYGYTF
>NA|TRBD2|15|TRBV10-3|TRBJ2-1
TGTGCCATCAGCCAGGGACTAGCGGGGCTCAATGAGCAGTTCTTC
CAISQGLAGLNEQFF
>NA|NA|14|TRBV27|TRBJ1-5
TGTGCCAGCAGAGGACCCACCGGGGGTCAGCCCCAGCATTTT
CASRGPTGGQPQHF
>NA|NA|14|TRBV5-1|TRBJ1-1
TGCGCCAGCAGCTTGCAACAGTTGAACACTGAAGCTTTCTTT
CASSLQQLNTEAFF
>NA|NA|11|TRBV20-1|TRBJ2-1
TGCAGTGCTTCTCCCTACAATGAGCAGTTCTTC
CSASPYNEQFF
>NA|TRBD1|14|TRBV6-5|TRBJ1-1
TGTGCCAGCAGTGCGCCCAGGGGGTCCACTGAAGCTTTCTTT
CASSAPRGSTEAFF
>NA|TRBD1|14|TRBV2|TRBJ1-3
TGTGCCAAGAACGACAGGGCCGGTGGAAACACCATATATTTT
CAKNDRAGGNTIYF
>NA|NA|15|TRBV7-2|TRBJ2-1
TGTGCCAGCAGCTTAGTGGTAGTCGTTAACAATGAGCAGTTCTTC
CASSLVVVVNNEQFF